This paragraph covers one TCR beta chain sequence. Its antigen is not known. This record belongs to a study of response to subunit inactivated influenza vaccine. The germline V gene has CDR1 KGHDR and CDR2 SFDVKD. V lost 4 bases, J lost 1 base, and 1 base stayed unmatched. The CDR3 sequence is 15 residues long. TCRdb reprocessed the RT-PCR reads with MiXCR, giving one entry per CDR3 protein. The sample carries about 480,000 distinct CDR3 sequences, about 25% recorded once. Study-level points and caveats: Few additional T cells are recruited per seasonal influenza vaccination, authors suggested.

The sequenced sample was CD4+ T cells sorted from PBMCs, obtained 4 to 6 days after vaccination. The origin of this receptor is a man aged 50-60 years who received an inactivated influenza vaccine. This chain links TRBV24-1 with TRBJ2-5; 11 bases align to TRBD2. The CDR3 protein is CATSDGTSGQETQYF. CDR3 sequence (DNA): TGTGCCACCAGTGACGGGACTAGCGGCCAAGAGACCCAGTACTTC.